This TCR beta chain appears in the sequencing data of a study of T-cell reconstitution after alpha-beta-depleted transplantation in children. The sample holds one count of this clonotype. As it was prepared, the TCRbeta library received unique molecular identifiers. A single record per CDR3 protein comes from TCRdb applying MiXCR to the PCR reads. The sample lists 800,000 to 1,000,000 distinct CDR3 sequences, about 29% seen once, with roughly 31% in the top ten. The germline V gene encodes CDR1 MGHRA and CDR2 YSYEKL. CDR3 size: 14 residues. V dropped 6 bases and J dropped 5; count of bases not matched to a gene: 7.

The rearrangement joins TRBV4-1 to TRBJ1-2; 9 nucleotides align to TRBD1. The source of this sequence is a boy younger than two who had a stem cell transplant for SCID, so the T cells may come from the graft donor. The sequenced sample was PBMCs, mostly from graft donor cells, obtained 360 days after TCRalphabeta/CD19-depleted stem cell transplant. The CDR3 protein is CASRPGTGLYGYTF. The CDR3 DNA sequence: TGCGCCAGCAGACCCGGGACAGGGCTTTATGGCTACACCTTC.